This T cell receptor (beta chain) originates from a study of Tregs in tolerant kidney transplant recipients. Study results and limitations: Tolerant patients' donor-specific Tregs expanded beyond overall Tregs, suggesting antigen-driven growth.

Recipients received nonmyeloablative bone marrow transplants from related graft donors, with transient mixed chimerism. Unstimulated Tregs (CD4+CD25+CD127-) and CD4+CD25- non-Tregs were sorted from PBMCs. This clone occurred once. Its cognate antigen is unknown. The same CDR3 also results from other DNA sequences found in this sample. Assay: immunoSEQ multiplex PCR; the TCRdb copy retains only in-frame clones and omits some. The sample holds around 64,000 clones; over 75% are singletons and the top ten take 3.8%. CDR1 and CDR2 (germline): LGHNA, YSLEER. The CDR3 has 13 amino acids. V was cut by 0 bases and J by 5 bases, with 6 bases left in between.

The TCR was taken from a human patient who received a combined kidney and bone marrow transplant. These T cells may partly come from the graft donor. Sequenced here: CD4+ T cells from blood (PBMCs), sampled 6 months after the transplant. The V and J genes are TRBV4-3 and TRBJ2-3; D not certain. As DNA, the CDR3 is TGCGCCAGCAGCCAAGAGAGGAGAGATACGCAGTATTTT. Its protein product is CASSQERRDTQYF.